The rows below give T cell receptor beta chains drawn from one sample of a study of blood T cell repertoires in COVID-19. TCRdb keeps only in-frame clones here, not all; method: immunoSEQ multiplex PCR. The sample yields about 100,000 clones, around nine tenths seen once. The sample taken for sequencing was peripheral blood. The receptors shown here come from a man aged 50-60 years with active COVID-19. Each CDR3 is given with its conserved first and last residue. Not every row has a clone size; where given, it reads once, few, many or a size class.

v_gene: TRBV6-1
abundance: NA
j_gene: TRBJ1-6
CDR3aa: CASSEGTQGQSPLHF

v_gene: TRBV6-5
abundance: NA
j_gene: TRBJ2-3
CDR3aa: CASSRTSGSTDTQYF

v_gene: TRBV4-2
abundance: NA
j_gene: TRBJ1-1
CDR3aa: CASSQGTGGPRAFF

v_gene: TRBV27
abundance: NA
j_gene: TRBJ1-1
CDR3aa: CASSLGGQPNTEAFF

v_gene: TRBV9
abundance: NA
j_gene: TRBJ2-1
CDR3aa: CASSVSGGANYNEQFF

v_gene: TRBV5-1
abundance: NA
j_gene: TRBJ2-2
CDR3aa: CASSHEKNTGELFF

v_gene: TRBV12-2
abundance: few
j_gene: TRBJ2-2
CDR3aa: CASRLARCGALPGELFF

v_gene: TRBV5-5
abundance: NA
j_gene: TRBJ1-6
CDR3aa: CASSLVRRANSPLHF

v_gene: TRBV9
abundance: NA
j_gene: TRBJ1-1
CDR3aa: CASTNIRASTRRGTEAFF

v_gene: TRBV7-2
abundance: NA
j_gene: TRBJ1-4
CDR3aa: CASSSRGYNEKLFF

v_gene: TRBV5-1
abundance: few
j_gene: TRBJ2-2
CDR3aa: CASSLRGNTGELFF

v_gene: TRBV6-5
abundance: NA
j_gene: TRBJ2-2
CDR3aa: CASSTRLEATGELFF

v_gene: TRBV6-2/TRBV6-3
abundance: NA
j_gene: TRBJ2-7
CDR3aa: CASSYSGTSSQSGQYF

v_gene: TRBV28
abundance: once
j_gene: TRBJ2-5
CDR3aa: CASSFSSLAGGPRETQYF

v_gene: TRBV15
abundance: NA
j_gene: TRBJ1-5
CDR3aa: CATSRDRDQPQHF

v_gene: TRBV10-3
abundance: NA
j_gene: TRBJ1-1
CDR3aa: CAISFTGLEGEAFF

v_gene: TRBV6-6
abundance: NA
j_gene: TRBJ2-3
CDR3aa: CASRLGQVLNTQYF

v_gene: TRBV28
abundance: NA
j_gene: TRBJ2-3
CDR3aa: CASSSLAGGPDTQYF

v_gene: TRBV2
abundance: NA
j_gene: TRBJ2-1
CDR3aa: CASSQAGEQFF

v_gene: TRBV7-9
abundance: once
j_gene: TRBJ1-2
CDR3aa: CASSLDGGVSGYTF

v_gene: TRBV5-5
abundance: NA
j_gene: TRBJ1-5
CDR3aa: CASSLDQGNQPQHF

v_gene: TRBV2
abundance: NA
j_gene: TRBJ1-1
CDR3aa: CASSTGTGLMNTEAFF

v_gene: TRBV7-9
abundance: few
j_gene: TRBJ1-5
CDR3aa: CASSSRDNNQPQHF

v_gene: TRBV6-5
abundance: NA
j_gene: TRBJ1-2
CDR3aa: CASTTGTYGYTF

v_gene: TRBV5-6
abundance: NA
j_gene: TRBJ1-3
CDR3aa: CASSFRTSGNTIYF

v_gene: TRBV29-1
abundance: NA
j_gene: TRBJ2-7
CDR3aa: CSVRGTYEQYF

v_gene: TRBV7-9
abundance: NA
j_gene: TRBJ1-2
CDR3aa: CASSLVGGTGREDGYTF

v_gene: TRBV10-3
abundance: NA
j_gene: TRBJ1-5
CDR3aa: CAISEAPGGNQPQHF

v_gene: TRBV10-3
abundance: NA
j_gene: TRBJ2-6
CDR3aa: CAIKNGTGNSGANVLTF

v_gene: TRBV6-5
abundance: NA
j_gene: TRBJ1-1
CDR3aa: CASSLDRRAEAFF

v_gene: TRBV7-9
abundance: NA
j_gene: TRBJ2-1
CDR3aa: CASSLAVGYNEQFF

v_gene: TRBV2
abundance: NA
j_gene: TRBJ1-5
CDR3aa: CASTGDRWNQPQHF

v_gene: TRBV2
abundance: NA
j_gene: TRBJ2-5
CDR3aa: CASRRGQTLQETQYF

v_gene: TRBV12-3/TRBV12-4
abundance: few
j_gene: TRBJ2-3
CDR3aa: CASSLPGTDTQYF

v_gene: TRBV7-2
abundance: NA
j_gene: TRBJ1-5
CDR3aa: CASSLAGAVPLDQPQHF

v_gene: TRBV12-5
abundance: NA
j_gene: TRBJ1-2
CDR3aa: CASGRGQGYGYTF

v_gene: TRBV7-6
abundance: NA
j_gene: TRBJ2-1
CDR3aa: CASSLAGLAAYNEQFF

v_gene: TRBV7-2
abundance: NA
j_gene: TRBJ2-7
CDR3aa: CASSPMTGATYEQYF

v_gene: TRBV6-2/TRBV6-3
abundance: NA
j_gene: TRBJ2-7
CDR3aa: CASSSAGQGNYEQYF

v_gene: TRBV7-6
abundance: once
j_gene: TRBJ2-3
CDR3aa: CASSFSLDGRLGADTQYF

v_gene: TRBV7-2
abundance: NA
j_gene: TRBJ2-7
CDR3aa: CASSLEGGGSYEQYF